The 31 T cell receptor beta chains in this list originate from one sample, sequenced in a study of blood T cell repertoires in COVID-19. Method: immunoSEQ multiplex PCR; TCRdb's copy keeps in-frame clones and lacks some. This table holds over 75,000 clones, 85% to 95% found once. The sequencing sample was made of peripheral blood. These receptors originate from a man in his fifties or sixties with acute or convalescent COVID-19.

The rearrangement uses TRBV19 and TRBJ2-5, with TRBD1 matching over 7 bases. V gave up 5 bases and J gave up 4 bases; unmatched junction bases: 7. The CDR3 length is 14 residues. Per germline, CDR1 LNHDA and CDR2 SQIVND (reference sequence). CDR3: CASSVRDSRETQYF. The CDR3 bases are TGTGCCAGTAGTGTCCGGGACAGCCGAGAGACCCAGTACTTC.

The chain couples TRBV7-9 to TRBJ2-1, with no clear D. CDR1 is SEHNR, CDR2 FQNEAQ, per germline (reference sequence). Trimming shortened V by 0 bases and J by 8 bases, and 5 bases separated the two germline ends. This CDR3 has 12 amino acids. CDR3 nucleotide sequence: TGTGCCAGCAGCTTAGCCGGTCATGAGCAGTTCTTC. Protein sequence: CASSLAGHEQFF. The entire variable domain, with the rest obtained from reference TRBV7-9 and TRBJ2-1, is as follows: DTGVSQNPRHKITKRGQNVTFRCDPISEHNRLYWYRQTLGQGPEFLTYFQNEAQLEKSRLLSDRFSAERPKGSFSTLEIQRTEQGDSAMYLCASSLAGHEQFFGPGTRLTVL.

This rearrangement joins TRBV6-1 to TRBJ1-2; 11 bases are a match to TRBD1. The CDR3 has 18 residues. V lost 4 bases to trimming and J lost 6 bases; unmatched junction nucleotides: 16. Germline V lookup: CDR1 MNHNS, CDR2 SASEGT. The CDR3 sequence: CASSGTGGTNSLSDGYTF. Here the CDR3 DNA reads TGTGCCAGCAGTGGGACAGGGGGCACTAATTCCCTATCGGATGGCTACACCTTC.

In regard to this clone: The same CDR3 can be traced to other DNA sequences in this sample. The chain uses TRBV19 and TRBJ2-7; 9 bases align to TRBD1. The germline V gene has CDR1 LNHDA and CDR2 SQIVND (reference sequence). The CDR3 extends over 14 amino acids. Trimming took 3 bases from V and 4 from J; bases not matched to a gene: 4. The CDR3 protein is CASSIGTGRYEQYF. The CDR3 nucleotides are TGTGCCAGTAGTATCGGGACAGGGCGGTACGAGCAGTACTTC.

This rearrangement joins TRBV5-4 to TRBJ1-1; D call uncertain. Trimming removed 4 bases from V and 0 bases from J, with 7 bases in between. The CDR3 has 13 residues. From germline, CDR1 is SGHNT and CDR2 YYREEE (reference sequence). The CDR3 region is CASSKTLNTEAFF. In DNA form, the CDR3 reads TGTGCCAGCAGCAAGACATTGAACACTGAAGCTTTCTTT.

The chain employs TRBV11-3 and TRBJ1-1, with 8 bases fitting TRBD1. Germline V gene sequence: CDR1 SGHNT, CDR2 YENEEA. Trimming took 0 bases from V and 1 from J; bases not matched to a gene: 1. The CDR3 is 15 residues long. CDR3 loop: CASSLEGTGNTEAFF. The CDR3 bases are TGTGCCAGCAGCTTAGAAGGGACAGGGAACACTGAAGCTTTCTTT.

The gene calls are TRBV6-5 and TRBJ2-3; maybe TRBD2 (6 bases). V was shortened by 6 bases and J by 3 bases, with 10 bases between the two germline ends. The CDR3 has 13 residues. Germline CDR1 reads MNHEY; CDR2 reads SVGAGI. The CDR3 sequence is CASRGAGTDTQYF. In DNA, the CDR3 is TGTGCCAGCAGAGGGGCGGGGACAGATACGCAGTATTTT.

The gene calls are TRBV19 and TRBJ1-1, with no clear D. The CDR3 length is 13 residues. Germline values: CDR1 LNHDA, CDR2 SQIVND (reference sequence). V was pared by 1 base and J by 5 bases, with 8 bases between. CDR3 in amino acids: CASSIAGGTEAFF. CDR3 DNA: TGTGCCAGTAGTATAGCAGGAGGGACTGAAGCTTTCTTT.

The chain joins TRBV5-6 to TRBJ2-1, with a possible D match to TRBD2 (5 bases). This CDR3 has 17 residues. Trimming shortened V by 1 base and J by 0 bases, and 14 bases separated the two germline ends. Germline V gene lookup returns CDR1 SGHDT and CDR2 YYEEEE. The CDR3 nucleotides read TGTGCCAGCAGCTTGCGTCTGAGTGGGAGCTCCTACAATGAGCAGTTCTTC. Protein sequence: CASSLRLSGSSYNEQFF.

The chain couples TRBV28 to TRBJ1-5, with TRBD1 identical over 8 bases. V was clipped by 4 bases and J by 5 bases; unmatched bases: 7. This CDR3 is 15 amino acids long. Germline CDR1 is MDHEN and CDR2 is SYDVKM. The CDR3 DNA sequence: TGTGCCAGCAGTTCCCCGGGACAGGCCGATCAGCCCCAGCATTTT. This sequence encodes CASSSPGQADQPQHF.

This clone has only one observation. The J gene is TRBJ2-2, the V gene TRBV9; maybe TRBD1 (5 bases). V was trimmed by 5 bases and J by 2 bases, leaving 13 bases between them. This CDR3 is 15 amino acids long. CDR1 SGDLS and CDR2 YYNGEE come from the germline V gene. The DNA of the CDR3 is TGTGCCAGCAGTCTACAGGCCCTTAACACCGGGGAGCTGTTTTTT. Protein: CASSLQALNTGELFF.

The gene calls are TRBV7-9 and TRBJ2-2; D not certain. The CDR3 sequence is 16 residues long. V lost 1 base to trimming and J lost 2 bases, with 11 bases between them. Germline CDR1 and CDR2: SEHNR and FQNEAQ (reference sequence). The CDR3 loop reads CASSLGRPLNTGELFF. Here the CDR3 DNA reads TGTGCCAGCAGCTTAGGCAGGCCGCTCAACACCGGGGAGCTGTTTTTT.

V is TRBV19 and J is TRBJ1-1; D ambiguous. The germline V gene encodes CDR1 LNHDA and CDR2 SQIVND (reference sequence). V lost 1 base and J lost 6, with 15 bases in between. The CDR3 sequence is 15 residues long. The CDR3 loop reads CASSIGGGSVAEAFF. Here the CDR3 DNA reads TGTGCCAGTAGTATAGGTGGAGGGAGCGTCGCTGAAGCTTTCTTT. The full variable domain, completed using reference TRBV19 and TRBJ1-1, is DGGITQSPKYLFRKEGQNVTLSCEQNLNHDAMYWYRQDPGQGLRLIYYSQIVNDFQKGDIAEGYSVSREKKESFPLTVTSAQKNPTAFYLCASSIGGGSVAEAFFGQGTRLTVV.

The chain carries TRBV4-3 and TRBJ1-2, with 7 bases matching TRBD1. In germline, CDR1 is LGHNA, CDR2 YSLEER. With 3 bases clipped from V and 3 bases from J, the junction kept 13 bases outside the gene matches. The CDR3 totals 17 residues. CDR3 in amino acids: CASSQGLRDSIYYGYTF. For the CDR3, the DNA is TGCGCCAGCAGCCAGGGTTTAAGGGACAGTATATACTATGGCTACACCTTC.

V and J are TRBV4-1 and TRBJ2-5, with D unclear. Germline lookup yields CDR1 MGHRA and CDR2 YSYEKL. Trimming left V 2 bases short and J 5 bases short, with 9 bases between. The CDR3 spans 13 residues. The CDR3 region is CASSQRSGETQYF. The CDR3 coding sequence is TGCGCCAGCAGCCAACGGTCAGGCGAGACCCAGTACTTC.

CDR3 protein: CAWSSGQGLAKNIQYF. The CDR3 DNA reads TGTGCCTGGAGTTCTGGACAGGGTCTAGCCAAAAACATTCAGTACTTC. The gene calls are TRBV30 and TRBJ2-4; 8 nucleotides agree with TRBD1. After removal of 2 bases from V and 0 bases from J, the junction contained 6 bases not matched to a gene. The CDR3 loop spans 16 amino acids. Germline-derived CDR1 and CDR2 are GTSNPN and SVGIG (reference sequence).

This clone showed up just once. J is TRBJ2-7 and V is TRBV4-1, with 11 bases identical to TRBD1. CDR3 size: 14 residues. Germline V lookup: CDR1 MGHRA, CDR2 YSYEKL. V lost 4 bases and J lost 2; bases outside the gene matches: 1. This CDR3 reads CASSLDRGPYEQYF. The CDR3 bases are TGCGCCAGCAGCCTGGACAGGGGGCCCTACGAGCAGTACTTC.

The J gene is TRBJ2-2, the V gene TRBV5-5, with 8 positions matching TRBD1. The CDR3 spans 15 residues. Germline V gene data show CDR1 as SGHKS and CDR2 as YYEKEE (reference sequence). Trimming cost V 5 bases and J 6 bases; bases outside gene matches: 9. The CDR3 nucleotides are TGTGCCAGCAGTTTGATGACAGGGGTGGCCGGGGAGCTGTTTTTT. This encodes CASSLMTGVAGELFF.

The rearrangement joins TRBV27 to TRBJ2-3, with D possibly being TRBD1 (5 bases). The CDR3 is 14 residues long. V was pared by 2 bases and J by 1 base, with 7 bases between. CDR1 and CDR2 (germline): MNHEY, SMNVEV (reference sequence). The DNA of the CDR3 is TGTGCCAGCAGTTTAGCCAGGGGCACAGATACGCAGTATTTT. This translates into CASSLARGTDTQYF.

This chain uses TRBV3-1 (or the pseudogene TRBV3-2) with TRBJ1-2; D is undetermined. The CDR3 contains 18 residues. V lost 0 bases and J 2 bases, leaving 19 bases between the germline ends. Looked up from germline, CDR1 is LGHDT and CDR2 is YNNKEL (reference sequence). Here the CDR3 reads CASSQELLLSASNYGYTF. For the CDR3, the DNA is TGTGCCAGCAGCCAAGAATTGCTGCTTTCAGCGTCCAACTATGGCTACACCTTC.

J is TRBJ2-1 and V is TRBV10-3; D is unresolved. There are 12 residues in the CDR3. CDR1 and CDR2 from the germline V gene are ENHRY and SYGVKD. The V end was cut by 6 bases, the J end by 8 bases, with 11 bases between. The CDR3 DNA reads as TGTGCCATCAGCGCGGTTGTCGATGAGCAGTTCTTC. This sequence encodes CAISAVVDEQFF.

The rearrangement joins TRBV6-6 to TRBJ1-4; a possible D gene is TRBD1 (6 bases). This CDR3 is built from 14 residues. The germline V and J ends were trimmed by 6 bases and 8 bases, with 16 bases remaining between them. The germline CDR1 and CDR2 sequences are MNHNY and SVGAGI (reference sequence). As DNA, the CDR3 is TGTGCCAGCAGGCGCGCAGGGGAGAAGGAAAAACTGTTTTTT. Its translation: CASRRAGEKEKLFF.

This clone was observed a handful of times. The V gene is TRBV20-1, the J gene TRBJ2-1, with D maybe TRBD1 (5 bases). The V gene lost 5 bases and the J gene lost 9 bases, with 8 bases spanning the gap. The CDR3 extends over 10 amino acids. The germline gives CDR1 DFQATT, CDR2 SNEGSKA (reference sequence). The CDR3 region has the DNA TGCAGTGCTGGGGCAGCTGAGCAGTTCTTC. Residues: CSAGAAEQFF.

The rearrangement joins TRBV18 to TRBJ1-4; TRBD1 matches at 8 bases. The junction had 2 bases not matched to a gene; V was cut back by 3 bases and J by 5 bases. The CDR3 is 14 residues long. Germline V CDR1 and CDR2: KGHSH, LQKENI. The CDR3 DNA reads TGTGCCAGCTCACCGGACAGGGCAAATGAAAAACTGTTTTTT. Encoded protein: CASSPDRANEKLFF.

This sequence joins TRBV21-1 and TRBJ1-4. TRBV21-1 has pseudogene status. This CDR3 spans 15 amino acids. This CDR3 is CASIPGVATNEKLFF. CDR3 DNA sequence: TGTGCCAGCATCCCCGGAGTTGCAACTAATGAAAAACTGTTTTTT.

The genes are TRBV21-1 and TRBJ1-5; the table gives TRBD1 as D, unverified against the DNA. TRBV21-1 is tagged as a pseudogene. The CDR3 covers 16 residues. The DNA of the CDR3 is TGTGCCAGCAGCAAAGAAACACGTTATAGCAATCAGCCCCAGCATTTT. It specifies CASSKETRYSNQPQHF.

This clone was detected once. The chain couples TRBV7-9 to TRBJ2-1, with D perhaps matching TRBD2 (6 bases). The CDR3 is 14 amino acids. With 5 bases removed from V and 2 bases from J, the gap between germline ends came to 10 bases. Germline-derived CDR1 and CDR2 are SEHNR and FQNEAQ (reference sequence). The CDR3 DNA reads TGTGCCAGCAGCCATAGCGGAACCTACAATGAGCAGTTCTTC. Its translation is CASSHSGTYNEQFF.

This clone appeared once. V usage is TRBV6-5 and J usage is TRBJ2-7; perhaps TRBD1 as D (8 bases). This CDR3 is 14 amino acids long. The V end was cut by 8 bases, the J end by 4 bases, with 18 bases between. Germline CDR1 is MNHEY and CDR2 is SVGAGI. CDR3 DNA: TGTGCCAGCCGGCCTCCACAGGGGGGGTACGAGCAGTACTTC. Amino acids: CASRPPQGGYEQYF.

The rearrangement links TRBV5-1 to TRBJ1-3; D gene uncertain. CDR1 is SGHRS, CDR2 YFSETQ, per germline. The CDR3 runs to 16 residues. Trimming removed 0 bases at V and 1 base at J, with 11 bases between. The chain's CDR3 is CASSLDPTSSGNTIYF. CDR3 in DNA: TGCGCCAGCAGCTTGGACCCGACATCATCTGGAAACACCATATATTTT.

The rearrangement uses TRBV5-1 and TRBJ1-2; 9 nucleotides line up with TRBD1. This CDR3 contains 15 residues. Germline V CDR1 and CDR2: SGHRS, YFSETQ. The J segment lost 4 bases and the V segment lost 0 bases, leaving 4 bases of the junction unmatched. CDR3 DNA sequence: TGCGCCAGCAGCTTGGAACCGGGACAGGGCTATGGCTACACCTTC. Amino acid sequence: CASSLEPGQGYGYTF.

The chain carries TRBV4-2 and TRBJ1-2; 8 bases are a match to TRBD1. Germline V gene sequence: CDR1 LGHNA, CDR2 YNFKEQ. The CDR3 loop spans 15 amino acids. After removal of 1 base from V and 2 bases from J, the junction contained 3 bases not matched to a gene. Written as DNA, the CDR3 is TGTGCCAGCAGCCAAGTGGGACAGGCAAACTATGGCTACACCTTC. Translation: CASSQVGQANYGYTF.